The entry that follows covers one T cell receptor beta chain sequence. The target antigen is unknown. Primers used in a second PCR of roughly 7 to 12 cycles were a sample-barcoded 5' primer and a J-beta primer mix. In TCRdb, the 5' RACE reads were re-called with MiXCR into one record per CDR3 protein. The sample gives about 1.6 million distinct CDR3 sequences, 30% to 40% of which show up once; around 11% is in the top ten. This sample stems from a study of blood T cells in healthy people across ages. Study results and limitations: Researchers said unsorted PBMCs prevented a conclusive naive versus antigen-experienced comparison.

All donors came from Russia, were Caucasian and healthy, and spanned ages about 6 to 100. The germline CDR1 and CDR2 sequences are SGHVS and FQNEAQ. The V end lost 5 bases, the J end lost 7 bases, and 18 bases lay between the germline ends. The CDR3 loop spans 15 amino acids. The rearrangement joins TRBV7-8 to TRBJ2-4; TRBD1 is a possible D gene (5 bases). The source of this sequence is a woman aged 25 to 39 in good health. Material: blood. CDR3 nucleotide sequence: TGTGCCAGCAGCCCGCAAGGCGTGGGGCAGAACATTCAGTACTTC. This sequence encodes CASSPQGVGQNIQYF.